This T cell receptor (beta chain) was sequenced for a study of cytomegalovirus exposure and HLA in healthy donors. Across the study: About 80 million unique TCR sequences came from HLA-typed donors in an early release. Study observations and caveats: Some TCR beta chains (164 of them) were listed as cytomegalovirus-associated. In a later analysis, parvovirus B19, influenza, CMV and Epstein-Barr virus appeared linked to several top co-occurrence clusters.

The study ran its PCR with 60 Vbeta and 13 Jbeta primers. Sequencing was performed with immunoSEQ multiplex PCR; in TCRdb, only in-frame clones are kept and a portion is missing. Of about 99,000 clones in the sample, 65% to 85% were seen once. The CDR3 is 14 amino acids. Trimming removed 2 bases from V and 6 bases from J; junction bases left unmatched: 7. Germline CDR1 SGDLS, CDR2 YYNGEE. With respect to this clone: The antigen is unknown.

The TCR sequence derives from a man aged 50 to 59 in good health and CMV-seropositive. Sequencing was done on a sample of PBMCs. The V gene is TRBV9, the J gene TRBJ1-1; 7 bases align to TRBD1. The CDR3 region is CASSVGAGTAEAFF. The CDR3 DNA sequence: TGTGCCAGCAGCGTGGGGGCCGGGACAGCTGAAGCTTTCTTT.